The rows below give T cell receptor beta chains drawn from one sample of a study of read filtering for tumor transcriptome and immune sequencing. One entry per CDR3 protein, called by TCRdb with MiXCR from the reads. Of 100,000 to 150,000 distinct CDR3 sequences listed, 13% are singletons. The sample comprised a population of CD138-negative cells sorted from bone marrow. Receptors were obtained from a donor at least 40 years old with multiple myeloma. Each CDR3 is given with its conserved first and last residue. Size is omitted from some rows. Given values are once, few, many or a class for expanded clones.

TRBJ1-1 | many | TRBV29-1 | CSVDLTGGSTEAFF
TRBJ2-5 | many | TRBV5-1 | CASNPAGQETQYF
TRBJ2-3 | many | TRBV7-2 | CASSLASSGRSDTQYF
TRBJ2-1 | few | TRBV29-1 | CSCQDPRGRGSYNEQFF
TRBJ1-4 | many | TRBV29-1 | CSAGGLGEKLFF
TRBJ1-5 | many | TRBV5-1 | CASSLAGLSNQPQHF
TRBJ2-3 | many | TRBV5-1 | CASSLRRGTTLVTDTQYF
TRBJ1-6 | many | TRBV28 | CASSLRPADSPLHF
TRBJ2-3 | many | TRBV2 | CASSPPGVPDTQYF
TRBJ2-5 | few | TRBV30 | CAWSASGYLETQYF
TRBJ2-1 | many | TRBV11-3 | CASSVGTGPNEQFF
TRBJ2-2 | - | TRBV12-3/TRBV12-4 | CASNPSGSNTGELFF
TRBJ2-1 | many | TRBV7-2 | CASSLVPGNEQFF
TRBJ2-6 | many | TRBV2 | CASSQLSSGANVLTF
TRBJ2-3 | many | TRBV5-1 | CASGLAGVSDTQYF
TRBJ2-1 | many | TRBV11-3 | CASSPRGGVEYNEQFF
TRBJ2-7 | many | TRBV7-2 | CASSLVRREGAEQYF
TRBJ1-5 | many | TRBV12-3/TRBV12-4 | CASSLGLRGQPQHF
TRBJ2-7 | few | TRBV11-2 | CASSLSAALSYEQYF
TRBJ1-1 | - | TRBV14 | CASSRNPLGSTVAFF
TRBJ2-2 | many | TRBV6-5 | CASRRSGGTNTGELFF
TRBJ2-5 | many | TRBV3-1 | CASSQGTGTRVTQYF
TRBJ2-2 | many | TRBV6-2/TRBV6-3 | CASTRNTQYPGELFF
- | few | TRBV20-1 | CSAWGLAGEEDTQHF
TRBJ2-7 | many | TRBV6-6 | CASTYMGAGEQYF
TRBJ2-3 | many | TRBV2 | CASRITSSTDTQYF
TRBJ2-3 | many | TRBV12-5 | CASGRGGFDTDTQYF
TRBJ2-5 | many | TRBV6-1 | CASGTSGKETQYF
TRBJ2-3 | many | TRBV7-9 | CASSPRIGGRGSTDTQYF
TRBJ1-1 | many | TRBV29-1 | CSVRDRKNTEAFF
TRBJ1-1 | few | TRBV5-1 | CASSLVRAQNTEAFF
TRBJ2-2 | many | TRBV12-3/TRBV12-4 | CASSPLRSTGELFF
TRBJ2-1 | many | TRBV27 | CASSLQALGNEQFF
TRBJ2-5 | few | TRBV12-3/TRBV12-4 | CASSFKDVGETQYF
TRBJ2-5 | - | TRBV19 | CASSIATSGPQETQYF